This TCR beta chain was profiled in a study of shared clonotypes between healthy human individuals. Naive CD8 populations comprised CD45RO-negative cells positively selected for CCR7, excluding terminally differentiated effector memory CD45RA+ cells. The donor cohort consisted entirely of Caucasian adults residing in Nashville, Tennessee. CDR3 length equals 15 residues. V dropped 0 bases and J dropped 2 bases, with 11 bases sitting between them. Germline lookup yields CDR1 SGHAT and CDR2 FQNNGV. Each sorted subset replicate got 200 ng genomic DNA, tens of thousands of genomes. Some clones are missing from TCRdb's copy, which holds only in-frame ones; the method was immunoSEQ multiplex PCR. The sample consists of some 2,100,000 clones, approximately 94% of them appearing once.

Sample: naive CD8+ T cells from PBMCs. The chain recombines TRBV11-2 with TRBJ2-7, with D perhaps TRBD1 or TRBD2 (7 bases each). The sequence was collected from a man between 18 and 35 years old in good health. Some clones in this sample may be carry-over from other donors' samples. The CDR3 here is CASSLEAGGAYEQYF. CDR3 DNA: TGTGCCAGCAGCTTAGAGGCAGGGGGGGCCTACGAGCAGTACTTC.